This is a list of T cell receptor beta chains from one sample in a study of regulatory T cells in long-lasting Graves disease. MiXCR, run by TCRdb on the multiplex PCR reads, gives a single entry per CDR3 protein. There are 300,000 or so distinct CDR3 sequences in the sample; around a fifth occur only once, and about 29% lies in the top ten. The sample was peripheral blood mononuclear cells (PBMCs), taken when the disease was refractory, from a patient treated with antithyroid drugs. These receptor sequences come from a female donor with Graves disease. Both conserved end residues are trimmed from each CDR3.

v_gene,j_gene,CDR3aa
TRBV6-1,TRBJ1-2,ASIANDGYT
TRBV19,TRBJ1-5,ASNVGGGGNQPQH
TRBV3-1,TRBJ2-1,ASSQEGGQLYNEQF
TRBV28,TRBJ1-2,ASSLIGASYGYT
TRBV7-2,TRBJ1-4,ASSLYRSTNEKLF
TRBV6-1,TRBJ2-4,ASSLRDIAKNIQY
TRBV20-1,TRBJ1-2,SATGTGGYT
TRBV3-1,TRBJ1-6,ASSREALYNSPLH
TRBV29-1,TRBJ2-5,SVGIGLETQY
TRBV30,TRBJ2-1,AWSVRDRGSSEQF
TRBV28,TRBJ2-7,ASSWTSYEQY
TRBV15,TRBJ1-4,ATSRELATNEKLF
TRBV6-1,TRBJ2-7,ASRESRGFREQY
TRBV20-1,TRBJ1-2,SAPVGLRAYGYT
TRBV6-1,TRBJ1-5,ASARGGILSNQPQH
TRBV6-1,TRBJ2-2,ASSGETGELF
TRBV29-1,TRBJ2-1,SVLRLLANEQF
TRBV29-1,TRBJ1-5,SVAPDSNQPQH
TRBV7-9,TRBJ2-7,ASSPPRGGSSYEQY
TRBV12-3/TRBV12-4,TRBJ2-1,ASSLVRQGGPNEQF
TRBV6-9,TRBJ1-5,ASSSQGRNQPQH
TRBV2,TRBJ2-2,ASSVRGGPNTGELF
TRBV18,TRBJ2-3,ASSPLGDTDTQY
TRBV10-3,TRBJ2-6,AISAWGSGANVLT